The 32 T cell receptor beta chains reported below all come from one sample, sequenced in a study of T cell clonality in common variable immunodeficiency. Sequencing used immunoSEQ multiplex PCR; TCRdb keeps in-frame clones, though not all of them. The sample was found to contain about 43,000 clones, and every one recurs. The sequenced material came from peripheral blood mononuclear cells. The receptors derive from a person aged 18-69 years in good health.

This clone was counted ten times or more. The read halts 3 residues ahead of the CDR3 end, with the missing end drawn from the germline J gene. The chain has TRBV5-1 and TRBJ1-2; D not resolved. Germline CDR1 reads SGHRS; CDR2 reads YFSETQ. Deletions cut 4 bases from V and 4 bases from J, with 20 bases between. The CDR3 spans 16 residues. This CDR3 reads CASSPDNRVITYGYTF. CDR3 DNA, as far as it was read: TGCGCCAGCAGCCCCGATAACAGAGTAATCACCTATGGC.

This clone was counted many times. The DNA ends 3 residues before the CDR3 does, and the rest of the CDR3 is filled in from the germline J gene. The chain links TRBV28 to TRBJ2-3, with 8 bases lining up with TRBD2. CDR3 length: 14 amino acids. J lost 0 bases, V lost 7 bases, and 3 bases had no gene match. In germline, CDR1 is MDHEN, CDR2 SYDVKM. CDR3 DNA, as far as it was read: TGTGCCAGCACACTAGCGGTTAGCACAGATACG. As protein: CASTLAVSTDT. From start to end, the CDR3 is CASTLAVSTDTQYF. The full variable domain, completed using reference TRBV28 and TRBJ2-3, is DVKVTQSSRYLVKRTGEKVFLECVQDMDHENMFWYRQDPGLGLRLIYFSYDVKMKEKGDIPEGYSVSREKKERFSLILESASTNQTSMYLCASTLAVSTDTQYFGPGTRLTVL.

This clone was detected ten times or more. The read stops 3 residues short of the end of the CDR3; the missing end is completed from the germline J gene. The rearrangement joins TRBV30 to TRBJ2-7; 7 nucleotides line up with TRBD1. Germline CDR1 reads GTSNPN; CDR2 reads SVGIG (reference sequence). CDR3 length: 15 residues. Losses at the gene ends were 0 bases for V and 0 bases for J; bases not matched to a gene: 5. CDR3 amino acids: CAWSVGGRSSYEQYF. The sequenced part of the CDR3 DNA is TGTGCCTGGAGTGTAGGGGGCAGAAGCTCCTACGAG.

This clone has a count of ten or more. The DNA ends 3 residues before the CDR3 does, and the rest of the CDR3 is filled in from the germline J gene. The chain uses TRBV29-1 and TRBJ2-5, with 8 bases fitting TRBD2. This CDR3 has 15 residues. The V gene end was trimmed by 0 bases and the J gene end by 1 base; junction bases not matched to a gene: 4. CDR1 and CDR2 from the germline V gene are SQVTM and ANQGSEA. CDR3 DNA, as far as it was read: TGCAGCGTTGAAGATTGGGGGACTAGCCAAGAGACC. This sequence encodes CSVEDWGTSQET. The complete CDR3 sequence is CSVEDWGTSQETQYF.

This clone was picked up many times. The CDR3 bases that were read are TGTGCCTGGAGTGTGGGAGGGGACGACAGGGGCACCCTTGGCTATGGC. As protein: CAWSVGGDDRGTLGYG. The whole CDR3 reads CAWSVGGDDRGTLGYGYTF. This chain links TRBV30 with TRBJ1-2; TRBD1 matches 8 bases. The missing CDR3 end, 3 residues past where the read stops, is filled in from the germline J gene. The V segment lost 0 bases and the J segment 4 bases; nucleotides outside the gene matches: 19. Germline V gene sequence: CDR1 GTSNPN, CDR2 SVGIG (reference sequence). The CDR3 is made up of 19 amino acids.

The sample holds many counts of this clone. The sequence runs out 3 residues before the end of the CDR3; the remainder is reconstructed from the germline J gene. The chain is built from TRBV5-1 and TRBJ1-5; no definite D call. V lost 0 bases and J 0 bases, leaving 7 bases between the germline ends. The CDR3 sequence is 15 residues long. In germline, CDR1 is SGHRS, CDR2 YFSETQ. This CDR3 is CASSLDGYSNQPQHF. CDR3 DNA (partial): TGCGCCAGCAGCTTGGACGGTTATAGCAATCAGCCC.

This clone has only a few counts. The read comes to an end 3 residues before the CDR3 does, leaving the germline J gene to fill in the end. The chain joins TRBV30 to TRBJ1-2; 7 nucleotides match TRBD1. Germline CDR1 and CDR2: GTSNPN and SVGIG (reference sequence). The CDR3 runs to 13 residues. The CDR3: CAFRGTAGNDYTF. CDR3 DNA (partial): TGTGCCTTCAGGGGGACAGCGGGCAATGAC.

Ten or more counts support this clone. Read coverage stops 3 residues before the CDR3 terminus; the germline J gene supplies the remainder. The chain uses TRBV6-2 or TRBV6-3 and TRBJ2-5, with 15 bases identical to TRBD2. The CDR3 extends over 17 amino acids. The germline CDR1 and CDR2 sequences are MNHEY and SVGEGT. V was clipped by 8 bases and J by 4 bases; unmatched bases: 11. The CDR3 DNA, read in part, is TGTGCCAGCCTTGCCGGACTAGCGGGGGGGGATGGAGAGACC. Translating it yields CASLAGLAGGDGET. The whole CDR3 sequence is CASLAGLAGGDGETQYF.

The table lists this clone with many counts. The read is 3 residues too short to cover the CDR3 end, so that end is filled in from the germline J gene. The chain couples TRBV20-1 to TRBJ1-6; possible D gene TRBD1, 5 bases. Germline V gives CDR1 DFQATT, CDR2 SNEGSKA (reference sequence). There are 15 residues in the CDR3. Trimming pared 3 bases from V and 5 bases from J, leaving 14 bases between. Here the CDR3 reads CSARVTALNNSPLHF. The sequenced part of the CDR3 DNA is TGCAGTGCTAGGGTGACAGCGCTGAATAATTCACCC.

This clone was seen repeatedly, ten times or more. The observed sequence ends 3 residues before the CDR3 terminus, with the missing tail filled in from the germline J gene. This rearrangement joins TRBV6-2 or TRBV6-3 to TRBJ2-3, with 11 bases that match TRBD2. Germline CDR1 MNHEY, CDR2 SVGEGT. Trimming removed 0 bases from V and 4 bases from J; junction bases left unmatched: 3. This CDR3 is 16 amino acids long. The CDR3 DNA, read in part, is TGTGCCAGCAGTTACTCACTAGCGGGAGTTTCAGATACG. It is translated as CASSYSLAGVSDT. The CDR3, in full, reads CASSYSLAGVSDTQYF.

This clone was counted at least ten times. Read coverage stops 3 residues before the CDR3 terminus; the germline J gene supplies the remainder. The chain carries TRBV5-4 and TRBJ2-2, with D perhaps TRBD2 (7 bases). Germline V gene data show CDR1 as SGHNT and CDR2 as YYREEE (reference sequence). There are 15 residues in the CDR3. Trimming stripped 6 bases from V and 0 bases from J, with 12 bases between. CDR3 DNA, as far as it was read: TGTGCCAGCAACCCCGGGGGGCCGAACACCGGGGAG. Amino acid sequence: CASNPGGPNTGE. The CDR3 in full is CASNPGGPNTGELFF.

This clone was seen many times. The read finishes 3 residues shy of the CDR3 end, and the germline J gene is used to complete it. The chain uses TRBV7-3 and TRBJ2-7; 7 nucleotides align to TRBD2. Germline-derived CDR1 and CDR2 are SGHTA and FQGTGA. This CDR3 is built from 15 residues. V lost 1 base to trimming and J lost 4 bases; unmatched junction nucleotides: 7. Incomplete CDR3 DNA: TGTGCCAGCAGCTTAAACCCTAGCGGAGCATACGAG. This translates into CASSLNPSGAYE. The CDR3 reads in full as CASSLNPSGAYEQYF. The whole variable domain, filled in from reference TRBV7-3 and TRBJ2-7, reads GAGVSQTPSNKVTEKGKYVELRCDPISGHTALYWYRQSLGQGPEFLIYFQGTGAADDSGLPNDRFFAVRPEGSVSTLKIQRTERGDSAVYLCASSLNPSGAYEQYFGPGTRLTVT.

This clone was observed at least ten times. The read finishes 3 residues shy of the CDR3 end, and the germline J gene is used to complete it. J is TRBJ2-5 and V is TRBV20-1; 7 positions agree with TRBD1. J lost 4 bases, V lost 4 bases, and 6 bases had no gene match. CDR1 is DFQATT, CDR2 SNEGSKA, per germline (reference sequence). CDR3 length equals 13 residues. This chain's CDR3 is CSATTGSGETQYF. Incomplete CDR3 DNA: TGCAGTGCTACGACAGGGTCGGGAGAGACC.

With respect to this clone: Sequencing ends 3 residues short of the CDR3 end; the germline J gene provides the rest. This chain connects TRBV5-5 to TRBJ2-3, with 7 bases aligning to TRBD1. The J segment lost 2 bases and the V segment lost 2 bases, leaving 5 bases of the junction unmatched. The germline V gene encodes CDR1 SGHKS and CDR2 YYEKEE (reference sequence). The CDR3 totals 15 residues. This CDR3 reads CASSFRGGVTDTQYF. The DNA read from the CDR3 is TGTGCCAGCAGCTTCCGAGGGGGCGTCACAGATACG.

This clone has ten or more counts. From the germline J gene comes the end of the CDR3, since the read stops 3 residues before it. The chain uses TRBV19 and TRBJ1-1, with 7 bases aligning to TRBD1. The CDR3 consists of 13 residues. Germline values: CDR1 LNHDA, CDR2 SQIVND (reference sequence). CDR3 sequence: CASSFPTGTEAFF. Partial CDR3 DNA: TGTGCCAGTAGTTTCCCGACAGGGACCGAA.

This clone was counted ten times or more. Read sequence stops 3 residues before the CDR3 end, and the germline J gene provides the missing end. The rearrangement joins TRBV2 to TRBJ1-5; possibly TRBD1 for D (6 bases). With 7 bases removed from V and 1 base from J, the gap between germline ends came to 17 bases. Germline CDR1 SNHLY, CDR2 FYNNEI. The CDR3 loop spans 16 amino acids. The sequenced part of the CDR3 DNA is TGTGCCAGCACTACGGGCGGGGGCGGCAGCAATCAGCCC. Translation gives CASTTGGGGSNQP. The CDR3 reads in full as CASTTGGGGSNQPQHF.

This clone has a handful of counts. The CDR3 extends 3 residues past the end of the read, so its final part is completed from the germline J gene. The chain employs TRBV13 and TRBJ2-3; 8 nucleotides agree with TRBD1. This CDR3 region has 19 residues. The germline gives CDR1 PRHDT, CDR2 FYEKMQ (reference sequence). This chain's CDR3 is CASSSQGATGVRGQETQYF. CDR3 DNA, as far as it was read: TGTGCCAGCAGCTCTCAGGGGGCGACGGGAGTGAGGGGGCAAGAGACG. The whole variable domain, remainder taken from reference TRBV13 and TRBJ2-3, is AAGVIQSPRHLIKEKRETATLKCYPIPRHDTVYWYQQGPGQDPQFLISFYEKMQSDKGSIPDRFSAQQFSDYHSELNMSSLELGDSALYFCASSSQGATGVRGQETQYFGPGTRLTVL.

This clone was seen ten or more times. The read terminates 3 residues before the CDR3 end, so the remaining end is supplied by the germline J gene. This rearrangement joins TRBV30 to TRBJ2-1; 11 bases are shared with TRBD2. V lost 2 bases and J lost 1; bases outside the gene matches: 10. CDR3 length: 18 residues. The germline gives CDR1 GTSNPN, CDR2 SVGIG (reference sequence). The covered CDR3 bases are TGTGCCTGGAGTCGTCTAGCGGGGGGCATGGGTTCCTACAATGAG. Its translation: CAWSRLAGGMGSYNE. The whole CDR3 region reads CAWSRLAGGMGSYNEQFF.

This clone was seen only a few times. The read ends 3 residues early relative to the CDR3; the germline J gene fills the gap. The gene calls are TRBV5-1 and TRBJ2-1; possibly TRBD2 for D (5 bases). The CDR3 extends over 14 amino acids. The germline V gene encodes CDR1 SGHRS and CDR2 YFSETQ. V shed 1 base and J shed 6 bases, with 11 bases lying between them. Here the CDR3 reads CASSLTRGVNEQFF. The covered CDR3 bases are TGCGCCAGCAGCTTGACACGGGGAGTCAATGAG.

The sample holds many counts of this clone. From the germline J gene comes the end of the CDR3, since the read stops 3 residues before it. The V gene is TRBV30, the J gene TRBJ2-7, with 7 positions matching TRBD1. V lost 1 base, J lost 3 bases, and 6 bases stayed unmatched. The CDR3 runs to 14 residues. Germline-derived CDR1 and CDR2 are GTSNPN and SVGIG (reference sequence). The CDR3 loop reads CAWSGQGKSYEQYF. The CDR3 DNA, read in part, is TGTGCCTGGAGTGGACAGGGCAAAAGCTACGAG.

In its sample, this clone was seen many times. The read finishes 3 residues shy of the CDR3 end, and the germline J gene is used to complete it. The chain uses TRBV6-1 and TRBJ2-1; tentatively, D is TRBD2 (6 bases). The CDR3 loop spans 14 amino acids. The V end lost 4 bases, the J end lost 9 bases, and 16 bases lay between the germline ends. CDR1 is MNHNS, CDR2 SASEGT, per germline. The sequenced part of the CDR3 DNA is TGTGCCAGCAGTGGCCTGACTAGATTTGGTGAG. This gives the protein CASSGLTRFGE. In full, the CDR3 reads CASSGLTRFGEQFF.

This clone was counted at least ten times. Sequencing ends 3 residues short of the CDR3 end; the germline J gene provides the rest. The chain links TRBV5-1 to TRBJ1-2; no reliable D call. The germline CDR1 and CDR2 sequences are SGHRS and YFSETQ. The CDR3 is 17 residues long. Incomplete CDR3 DNA: TGCGCCAGCAGCTTAGGAACTAGCGCCAGCCCCGGGGAGACC. Amino acids: CASSLGTSASPGET. The complete CDR3 reads CASSLGTSASPGETYTF.

Remarks on this clone: With the read ending 3 residues before the CDR3 end, the germline J gene is used to fill in that end. The chain has TRBV19 and TRBJ1-2, with TRBD1 matching 7 bases. Per the germline V gene, CDR1 is LNHDA and CDR2 is SQIVND (reference sequence). This CDR3 spans 18 amino acids. Germline trimming cut 0 bases from V and 1 base from J; bases unmatched to any gene: 11. CDR3 DNA (partial): TGTGCCAGTAGTATAGATGCTAGGGACAGCCGGTTTAACTATGGC. It is translated as CASSIDARDSRFNYG. The whole CDR3 sequence reads CASSIDARDSRFNYGYTF.

This clone was observed many times. The read ends 3 residues shy of where the CDR3 ends; the end is completed using the germline J gene. The chain joins TRBV29-1 to TRBJ1-2, with D possibly being TRBD1 (5 bases). Germline V gene sequence: CDR1 SQVTM, CDR2 ANQGSEA. Trimming removed 6 bases at V and 3 bases at J, with 20 bases between. The CDR3 sequence is 15 residues long. The CDR3 protein is CSVPRPAGRDYGYTF. The part of the CDR3 DNA that was read is TGCAGCGTCCCTCGGCCGGCAGGGAGGGACTATGGC. The complete variable domain, with remaining parts taken from reference TRBV29-1 and TRBJ1-2, reads SAVISQKPSRDICQRGTSLTIQCQVDSQVTMMFWYRQQPGQSLTLIATANQGSEATYESGFVIDKFPISRPNLTFSTLTVSNMSPEDSSIYLCSVPRPAGRDYGYTFGSGTRLTVV.

This clone has ten or more counts. The read ends 3 residues before the CDR3 terminus; that terminus is restored from the germline J gene. This sequence joins TRBV12-3 or TRBV12-4 and TRBJ2-2, with TRBD1 matching over 9 bases. The CDR3 consists of 15 residues. Trimming cost V 7 bases and J 5 bases; bases outside gene matches: 8. CDR3 sequence: CASTEQGAITGELFF. CDR3 DNA (partial): TGTGCCAGCACTGAACAGGGGGCTATAACCGGGGAG.

Many counts were recorded for this clone. Read sequence stops 3 residues before the CDR3 end, and the germline J gene provides the missing end. V is TRBV19 and J is TRBJ2-3; perhaps TRBD1 as D (6 bases). Deletions cut 5 bases from V and 0 bases from J, with 12 bases between. This CDR3 has 15 residues. CDR1 is LNHDA and CDR2 is SQIVND in the germline V gene (reference sequence). CDR3 DNA, as far as it was read: TGTGCCAGTAGTCCACGAACAGGGAGCACAGATACG. Translated: CASSPRTGSTDT. The entire CDR3 protein is CASSPRTGSTDTQYF.

This clone was seen repeatedly, ten times or more. The CDR3 end lies 3 residues beyond the end of the read and is filled in from the germline J gene. V gene TRBV2 combines with J gene TRBJ2-1; tentative D call: TRBD1 (6 bases). This CDR3 comprises 16 residues. Trimming shortened V by 8 bases and J by 8 bases, and 25 bases separated the two germline ends. Germline V gene sequence: CDR1 SNHLY, CDR2 FYNNEI. The CDR3 sequence is CASGAGVGNVGHEQFF. CDR3 DNA, as far as it was read: TGTGCCAGCGGGGCAGGGGTAGGAAACGTCGGGCATGAG.

This clone appeared many times. The part of the CDR3 DNA that was read is TGTGCCAGTAGTCGGGTCAGTAAGCAAGAGACC. Its protein product is CASSRVSKQET. The whole CDR3 sequence is CASSRVSKQETQYF. The chain employs TRBV19 and TRBJ2-5; D remains ambiguous. Read coverage stops 3 residues before the CDR3 terminus; the germline J gene supplies the remainder. V gave up 5 bases and J gave up 2 bases, with 12 bases separating them. The CDR3 is made up of 14 amino acids. CDR1 is LNHDA and CDR2 is SQIVND in the germline V gene (reference sequence).

This clone was found many times. The CDR3 end lies 3 residues beyond the end of the read and is filled in from the germline J gene. This rearrangement joins TRBV7-3 to TRBJ2-2; D is perhaps TRBD1 or TRBD2 (5 bases each). This CDR3 spans 16 amino acids. Trimming left V 5 bases short and J 5 bases short, with 18 bases between. Looked up from germline, CDR1 is SGHTA and CDR2 is FQGTGA. The CDR3 loop is CASSQRGQGETGELFF. The DNA read from the CDR3 is TGTGCCAGCAGCCAACGAGGGCAGGGTGAGACCGGGGAG.

This clone showed up many times. The read ends 3 residues early relative to the CDR3; the germline J gene fills the gap. The sample carries other DNA sequences with the same CDR3. The genes are TRBV5-6 and TRBJ1-2, with 7 bases aligning to TRBD1. The V gene end was trimmed by 3 bases and the J gene end by 1 base; junction bases not matched to a gene: 6. The CDR3 sequence is 15 residues long. Germline V gene data show CDR1 as SGHDT and CDR2 as YYEEEE. CDR3 DNA (partial): TGTGCCAGCAGCTGGACAGGACAAGATAACTATGGC. It translates to CASSWTGQDNYG. The full CDR3 sequence reads CASSWTGQDNYGYTF.

This clone was detected many times. Sequencing ends 3 residues short of the CDR3 end; the germline J gene provides the rest. The V call is TRBV20-1, the J call TRBJ1-1; D gene ambiguous. The V gene lost 3 bases and the J gene lost 0 bases, with 8 bases spanning the gap. Germline CDR1 and CDR2: DFQATT and SNEGSKA (reference sequence). The CDR3 totals 13 residues. The sequenced CDR3 bases are TGCAGTGCTAGGTCTAGGATGAACACTGAA. It codes for CSARSRMNTE. The entire CDR3 protein reads CSARSRMNTEAFF.

This clone has a count of ten or more. The CDR3 end falls 3 residues outside the read, so it is completed with the germline J gene. This chain links TRBV20-1 with TRBJ2-3, with 7 bases identical to TRBD1. Germline V gene lookup returns CDR1 DFQATT and CDR2 SNEGSKA (reference sequence). This CDR3 has 13 residues. The CDR3 DNA, read in part, is TGCAGAGCAGGACAGGTGGGCACAGATACG. Translating gives CRAGQVGTDT. The full CDR3 sequence reads CRAGQVGTDTQYF.